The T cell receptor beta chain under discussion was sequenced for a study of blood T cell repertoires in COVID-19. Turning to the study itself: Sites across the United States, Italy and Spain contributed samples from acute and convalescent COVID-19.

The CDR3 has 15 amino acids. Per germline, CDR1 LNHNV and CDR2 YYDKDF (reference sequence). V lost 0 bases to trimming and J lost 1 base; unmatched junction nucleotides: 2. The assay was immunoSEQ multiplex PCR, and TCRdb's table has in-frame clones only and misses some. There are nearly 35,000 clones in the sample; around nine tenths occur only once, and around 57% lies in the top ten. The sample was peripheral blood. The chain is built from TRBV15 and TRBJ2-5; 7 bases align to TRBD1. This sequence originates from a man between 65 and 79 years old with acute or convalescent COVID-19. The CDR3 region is CATSRDRDSQETQYF. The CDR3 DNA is TGTGCCACCAGCAGAGATCGGGACAGCCAAGAGACCCAGTACTTC.